The clone carrying this T cell receptor beta chain was seen more than once but under ten times. What it binds is unknown. This specimen belongs to a study of blood T cells in healthy people across ages. Study-level points and caveats: One million T cells yielded diversity estimates that were considered underestimates.

With a J-beta primer mix and a sample-barcoded 5' primer, a second PCR ran about 7 to 11 cycles. Each TCR beta cDNA got a 12-nucleotide random molecular identifier. Every sample returned 3 million or more CDR3-containing paired-end reads. TCRdb analysed the 5' RACE reads with MiXCR anew, one entry per CDR3 protein. The profile shows about 780,000 distinct CDR3 sequences, more than 35% of them singletons. Germline CDR1 reads SGHDT; CDR2 reads YYEEEE. The V and J ends lost 5 bases and 8 bases respectively, with 14 bases between them. The CDR3 runs to 13 residues. Every sample gave at least 5 micrograms of total RNA when it was extracted.

The chain combines TRBV5-6 with TRBJ2-1; D gene uncertain. The sequence was collected from a man older than 75 in good health. Sequencing was performed on blood. This CDR3 reads CASRRIVRDEQFF. The CDR3, as DNA: TGTGCCAGCAGGAGGATAGTCCGGGATGAGCAGTTCTTC.